Listed here are 13 T cell receptor beta chains from one sample, sequenced in a study of blood T cell repertoires in COVID-19. Method: immunoSEQ multiplex PCR; TCRdb's copy keeps in-frame clones and lacks some. This table holds approximately 300,000 clones, 90% found once. The sample was peripheral blood. The receptors originated from a young woman with COVID-19, enrolled during active disease.

J is TRBJ2-7 and V is TRBV15, with D possibly matching TRBD1 (6 bases). V was pared by 4 bases and J by 0 bases, with 13 bases between. Per germline, CDR1 LNHNV and CDR2 YYDKDF (reference sequence). The CDR3 is 15 residues long. CDR3 amino acids: CATSTDRTSSYEQYF. The CDR3 DNA is TGTGCCACCAGCACGGACAGAACTAGCTCCTACGAGCAGTACTTC.

The J gene is TRBJ2-5, the V gene TRBV12-5; D is unclear. Germline lookup yields CDR1 LGHNT and CDR2 FRNRAP. Trimming left V 1 base short and J 7 bases short, with 7 bases between. This CDR3 spans 12 amino acids. CDR3 in DNA: TGTGCTAGTGGTTTGGATCGAGGGACCCAGTACTTC. Translating it yields CASGLDRGTQYF.

The chain employs TRBV5-1 and TRBJ2-7, with D perhaps TRBD1 (6 bases). This CDR3 region has 15 residues. Germline CDR1 and CDR2: SGHRS and YFSETQ. Trimming took 1 base from V and 3 from J, leaving 14 bases between them. The CDR3 DNA is TGCGCCAGCAGCTTGCAAGGAAACAGGGACTACGAGCAGTACTTC. This codes for CASSLQGNRDYEQYF.

The chain combines TRBV19 with TRBJ1-1; no definite D call. The V end was cut by 7 bases, the J end by 1 base, with 7 bases between. CDR3 size: 12 residues. The V gene's germline CDR1 is LNHDA and CDR2 SQIVND (reference sequence). CDR3 in amino acids: CASTTENTEAFF. CDR3 nucleotides: TGTGCCAGTACTACCGAGAACACTGAAGCTTTCTTT.

The chain is built from TRBV11-2 and TRBJ2-5; 9 bases are shared with TRBD2. With V trimmed by 8 bases and J by 5 bases, 12 bases remained unmatched. The CDR3 spans 15 residues. The V gene's germline CDR1 is SGHAT and CDR2 FQNNGV. CDR3 region: CASETGASGTETQYF. The CDR3 bases are TGTGCCAGCGAAACGGGGGCTAGCGGGACGGAGACCCAGTACTTC.

J is TRBJ2-3 and V is TRBV5-4, with TRBD2 identical over 9 bases. The J segment lost 0 bases and the V segment lost 4 bases, leaving 9 bases of the junction unmatched. The germline CDR1 and CDR2 sequences are SGHNT and YYREEE (reference sequence). The CDR3 totals 17 residues. The DNA for the CDR3 is TGTGCCAGCAGCGAGGGCAGCGGGAGGTCTAGCACAGATACGCAGTATTTT. It codes for CASSEGSGRSSTDTQYF.

The chain employs TRBV5-1 and TRBJ1-4; D ambiguous. Germline V lookup: CDR1 SGHRS, CDR2 YFSETQ. Trimming took 2 bases from V and 4 from J, leaving 12 bases between them. The length of the CDR3 is 15 residues. CDR3 amino acids: CASSFAQDHNEKLFF. CDR3 DNA: TGCGCCAGCAGCTTTGCGCAGGATCATAATGAAAAACTGTTTTTT.

The V and J genes are TRBV27 and TRBJ1-2, with 8 positions matching TRBD1. V trimming: 9 bases; J trimming: 4 bases; junction bases outside the gene matches: 10. This CDR3 has 14 amino acids. Germline CDR1 and CDR2: MNHEY and SMNVEV (reference sequence). The CDR3: CASRTTGEVYGYTF. In DNA form, the CDR3 reads TGTGCCAGTCGCACGACAGGGGAGGTCTATGGCTACACCTTC.

The chain employs TRBV4-1 and TRBJ1-2, with D possibly matching TRBD1 (6 bases). Per the germline V gene, CDR1 is MGHRA and CDR2 is YSYEKL. V gave up 0 bases and J gave up 4 bases, with 18 bases separating them. This CDR3 region has 17 residues. The CDR3: CASSQDAVGGDLYGYTF. The DNA of the CDR3 is TGCGCCAGCAGCCAAGATGCAGTAGGGGGGGACCTCTATGGCTACACCTTC.

This clone was counted between two and nine times. This chain connects TRBV7-9 to TRBJ2-1; TRBD2 matches at 8 bases. V lost 5 bases, J lost 4 bases, and 4 bases stayed unmatched. The CDR3 is made up of 14 amino acids. The V gene's germline CDR1 is SEHNR and CDR2 FQNEAQ (reference sequence). Here the CDR3 DNA reads TGTGCCAGCAGCACGAGCGGGAGTTACAATGAGCAGTTCTTC. Translation gives CASSTSGSYNEQFF.

The rearrangement uses TRBV29-1 and TRBJ2-1; 9 nucleotides agree with TRBD2. This CDR3 has 14 residues. Unmatched junction bases numbered 6, after V lost 5 bases and J lost 4 bases. Per the germline V gene, CDR1 is SQVTM and CDR2 is ANQGSEA. This CDR3 reads CSVPSSGDYNEQFF. CDR3 sequence (DNA): TGCAGCGTTCCCTCTAGCGGGGATTACAATGAGCAGTTCTTC.

The chain links TRBV28 to TRBJ2-7; 10 bases agree with TRBD2. Germline CDR1 MDHEN, CDR2 SYDVKM. J was trimmed by 1 base and V by 6 bases; bases with no gene match: 0. The CDR3 runs to 13 residues. CDR3 in amino acids: CASRLAGSYEQYF. CDR3 nucleotides: TGTGCCAGCAGACTAGCGGGATCCTACGAGCAGTACTTC. The whole variable domain, filled in from reference TRBV28 and TRBJ2-7, reads DVKVTQSSRYLVKRTGEKVFLECVQDMDHENMFWYRQDPGLGLRLIYFSYDVKMKEKGDIPEGYSVSREKKERFSLILESASTNQTSMYLCASRLAGSYEQYFGPGTRLTVT.

This chain links TRBV5-6 with TRBJ1-4; 8 nucleotides match TRBD1. CDR1 is SGHDT, CDR2 YYEEEE, per germline. The CDR3 totals 16 residues. Trimming took 3 bases from V and 4 from J; bases not matched to a gene: 8. The DNA for the CDR3 is TGTGCCAGCAGCTCAGACAGGGGCGTCCTTAATGAAAAACTGTTTTTT. Protein sequence: CASSSDRGVLNEKLFF.